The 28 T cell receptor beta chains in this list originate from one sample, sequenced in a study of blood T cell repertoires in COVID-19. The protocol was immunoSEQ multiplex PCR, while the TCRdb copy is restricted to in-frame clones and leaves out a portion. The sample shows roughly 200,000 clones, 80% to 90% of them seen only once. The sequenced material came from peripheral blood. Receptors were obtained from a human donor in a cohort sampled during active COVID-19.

Here the CDR3 reads CASSQGGVLAGGPLRYF. CDR3 DNA: TGTGCCAGCAGCCAAGGTGGGGTACTAGCGGGGGGGCCGCTTCGGTATTTT. The chain carries TRBV3-1 (or the pseudogene TRBV3-2) and TRBJ2-3; TRBD2 aligns across 13 bases. The CDR3 spans 17 residues. Germline V lookup: CDR1 LGHDT, CDR2 YNNKEL (reference sequence). J was trimmed by 14 bases and V by 1 base; bases with no gene match: 15.

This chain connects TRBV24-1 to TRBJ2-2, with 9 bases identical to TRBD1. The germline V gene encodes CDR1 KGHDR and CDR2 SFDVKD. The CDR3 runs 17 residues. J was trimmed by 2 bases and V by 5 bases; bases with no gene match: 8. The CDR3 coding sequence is TGTGCCACCAGTGCGGAGAGACAGGGGGTTAACACCGGGGAGCTGTTTTTT. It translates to CATSAERQGVNTGELFF.

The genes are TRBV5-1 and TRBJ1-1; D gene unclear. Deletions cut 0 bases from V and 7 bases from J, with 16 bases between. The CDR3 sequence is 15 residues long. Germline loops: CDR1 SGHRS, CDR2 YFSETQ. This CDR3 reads CASSLAPPLTNEAFF. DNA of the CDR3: TGCGCCAGCAGCTTGGCCCCCCCTTTAACAAATGAAGCTTTCTTT.

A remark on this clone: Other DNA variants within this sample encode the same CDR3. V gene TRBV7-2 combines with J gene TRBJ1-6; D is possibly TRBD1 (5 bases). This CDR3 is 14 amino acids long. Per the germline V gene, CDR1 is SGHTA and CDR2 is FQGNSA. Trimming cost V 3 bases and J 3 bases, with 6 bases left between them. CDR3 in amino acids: CASSLQGYNSPLHF. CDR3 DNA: TGTGCCAGCAGCTTGCAGGGCTATAATTCACCCCTCCACTTT.

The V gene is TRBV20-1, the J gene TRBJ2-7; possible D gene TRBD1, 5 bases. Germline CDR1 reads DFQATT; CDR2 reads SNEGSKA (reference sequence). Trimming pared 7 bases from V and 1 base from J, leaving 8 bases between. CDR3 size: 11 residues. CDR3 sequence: CSGQGSYEQYF. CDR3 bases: TGCAGTGGGCAGGGTTCCTACGAGCAGTACTTC.

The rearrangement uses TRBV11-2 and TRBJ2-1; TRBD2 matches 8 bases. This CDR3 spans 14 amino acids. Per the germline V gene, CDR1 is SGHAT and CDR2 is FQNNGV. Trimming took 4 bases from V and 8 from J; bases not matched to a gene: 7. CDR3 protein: CASSSGGGRYEQFF. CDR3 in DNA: TGTGCCAGCAGCTCCGGGGGGGGCAGATATGAGCAGTTCTTC.

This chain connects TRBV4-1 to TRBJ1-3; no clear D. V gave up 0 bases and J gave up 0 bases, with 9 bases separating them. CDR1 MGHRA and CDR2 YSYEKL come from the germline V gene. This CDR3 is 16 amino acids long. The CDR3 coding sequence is TGCGCCAGCAGCCAAGATTTTTTGAGCTCTGGAAACACCATATATTTT. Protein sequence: CASSQDFLSSGNTIYF.

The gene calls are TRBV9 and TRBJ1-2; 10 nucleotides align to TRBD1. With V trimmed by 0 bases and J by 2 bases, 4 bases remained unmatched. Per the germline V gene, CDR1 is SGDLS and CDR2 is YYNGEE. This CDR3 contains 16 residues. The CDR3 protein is CASSVDAGQGNYGYTF. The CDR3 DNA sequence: TGTGCCAGCAGCGTAGATGCGGGACAGGGGAACTATGGCTACACCTTC. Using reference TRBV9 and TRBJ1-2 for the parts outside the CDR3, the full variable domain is DSGVTQTPKHLITATGQRVTLRCSPRSGDLSVYWYQQSLDQGLQFLIQYYNGEERAKGNILERFSAQQFPDLHSELNLSSLELGDSALYFCASSVDAGQGNYGYTFGSGTRLTVV.

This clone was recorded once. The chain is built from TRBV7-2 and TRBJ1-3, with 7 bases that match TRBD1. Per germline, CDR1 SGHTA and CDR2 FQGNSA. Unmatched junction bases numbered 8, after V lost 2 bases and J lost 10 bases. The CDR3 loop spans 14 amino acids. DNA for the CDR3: TGTGCCAGCAGCTTAACCACCACAGGGGAAACCATATATTTT. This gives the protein CASSLTTTGETIYF. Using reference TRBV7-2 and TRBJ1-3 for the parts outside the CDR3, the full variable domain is GAGVSQSPSNKVTEKGKDVELRCDPISGHTALYWYRQSLGQGLEFLIYFQGNSAPDKSGLPSDRFSAERTGGSVSTLTIQRTQQEDSAVYLCASSLTTTGETIYFGEGSWLTVV.

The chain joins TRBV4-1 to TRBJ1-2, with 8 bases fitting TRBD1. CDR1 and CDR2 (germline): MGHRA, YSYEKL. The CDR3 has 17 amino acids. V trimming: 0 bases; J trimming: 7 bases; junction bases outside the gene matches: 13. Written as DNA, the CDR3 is TGCGCCAGCAGCCAAGATGAGGTCCAGGGGGCTTCGGGTGGCTACACCTTC. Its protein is CASSQDEVQGASGGYTF.

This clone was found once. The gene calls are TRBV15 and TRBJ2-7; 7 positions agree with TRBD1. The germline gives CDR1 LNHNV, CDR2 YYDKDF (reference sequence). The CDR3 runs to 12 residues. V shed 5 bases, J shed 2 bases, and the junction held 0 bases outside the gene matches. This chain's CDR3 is CATSDRAYEQYV. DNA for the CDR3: TGTGCCACCAGCGACAGGGCCTACGAGCAGTACGTC.

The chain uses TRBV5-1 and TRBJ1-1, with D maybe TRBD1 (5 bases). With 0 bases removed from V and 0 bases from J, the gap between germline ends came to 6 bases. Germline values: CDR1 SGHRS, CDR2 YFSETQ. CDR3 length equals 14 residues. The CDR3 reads CASSLGQMNTEAFF. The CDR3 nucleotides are TGCGCCAGCAGCTTGGGACAGATGAACACTGAAGCTTTCTTT.

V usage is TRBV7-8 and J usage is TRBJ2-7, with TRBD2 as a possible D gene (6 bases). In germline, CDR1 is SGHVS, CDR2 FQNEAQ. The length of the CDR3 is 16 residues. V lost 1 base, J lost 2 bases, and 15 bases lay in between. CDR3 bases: TGTGCCAGCAGCTTAGGGACTACCCGGGTAACCTACGAGCAGTACTTC. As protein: CASSLGTTRVTYEQYF.

The CDR3 loop is CASSKAGFTDTQYF. CDR3 nucleotides: TGTGCCAGTAGTAAAGCAGGATTCACAGATACGCAGTATTTT. This chain connects TRBV19 to TRBJ2-3; D call uncertain. The CDR3 has 14 amino acids. V shed 4 bases and J shed 2 bases, with 10 bases lying between them. The germline V gene has CDR1 LNHDA and CDR2 SQIVND (reference sequence).

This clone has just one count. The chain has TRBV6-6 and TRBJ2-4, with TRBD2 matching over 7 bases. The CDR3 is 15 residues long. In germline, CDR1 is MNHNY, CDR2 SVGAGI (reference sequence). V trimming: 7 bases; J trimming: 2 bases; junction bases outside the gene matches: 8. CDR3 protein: CASTPGGSSKNIQYF. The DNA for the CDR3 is TGTGCCAGCACCCCGGGAGGCTCCTCCAAAAACATTCAGTACTTC.

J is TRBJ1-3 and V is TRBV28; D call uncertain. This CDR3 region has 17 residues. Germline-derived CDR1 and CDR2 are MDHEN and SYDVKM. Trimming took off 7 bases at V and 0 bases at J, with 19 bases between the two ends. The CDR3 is CASTRKGTASSGNTIYF. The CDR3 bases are TGTGCCAGCACTAGAAAAGGAACGGCGAGCTCTGGAAACACCATATATTTT.

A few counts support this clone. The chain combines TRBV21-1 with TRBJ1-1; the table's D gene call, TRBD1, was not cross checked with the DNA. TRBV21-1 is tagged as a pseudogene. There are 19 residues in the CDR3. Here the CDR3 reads CASSHSVDSNLLCRTEAFF. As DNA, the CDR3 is TGTGCCAGCAGCCATTCAGTGGACAGCAACCTTCTTTGCAGGACTGAAGCTTTCTTT.

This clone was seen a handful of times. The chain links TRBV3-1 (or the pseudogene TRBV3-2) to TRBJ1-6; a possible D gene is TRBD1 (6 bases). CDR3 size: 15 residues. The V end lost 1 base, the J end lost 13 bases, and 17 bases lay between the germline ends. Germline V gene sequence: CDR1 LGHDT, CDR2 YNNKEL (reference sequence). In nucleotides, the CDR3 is TGTGCCAGCAGCCAAGTTACAGGGTCCCTACCGCCCCTCCACTTT. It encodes CASSQVTGSLPPLHF.

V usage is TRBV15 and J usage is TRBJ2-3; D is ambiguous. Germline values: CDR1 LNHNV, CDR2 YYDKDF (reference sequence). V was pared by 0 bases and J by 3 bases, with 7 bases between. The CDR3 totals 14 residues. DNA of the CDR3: TGTGCCACCAGCAGAGAGGGCCGTACAGATACGCAGTATTTT. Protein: CATSREGRTDTQYF.

The CDR3 DNA reads TGTGCCAGCAGTTTATTCCCAGGGGGCCTCAGCTCCTATAATTCACCCCTCCACTTT. Translated: CASSLFPGGLSSYNSPLHF. The rearrangement joins TRBV27 to TRBJ1-6, with TRBD1 matching 8 bases. CDR3 length: 19 residues. The V and J ends lost 1 base and 0 bases, in that order; junction bases with no gene match: 8. Germline V gene sequence: CDR1 MNHEY, CDR2 SMNVEV (reference sequence).

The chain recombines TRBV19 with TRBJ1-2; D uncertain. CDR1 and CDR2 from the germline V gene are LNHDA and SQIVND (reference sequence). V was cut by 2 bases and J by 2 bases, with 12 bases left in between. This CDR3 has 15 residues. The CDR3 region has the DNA TGTGCCAGTAGTATATCCCCAGTTGGCAACTATGGCTACACCTTC. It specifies CASSISPVGNYGYTF.

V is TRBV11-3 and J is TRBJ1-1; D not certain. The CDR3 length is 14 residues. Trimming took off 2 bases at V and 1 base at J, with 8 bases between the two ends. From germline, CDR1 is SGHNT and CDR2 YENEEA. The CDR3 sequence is CASSLNYPNTEAFF. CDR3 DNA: TGTGCCAGCAGCTTAAATTATCCGAACACTGAAGCTTTCTTT.

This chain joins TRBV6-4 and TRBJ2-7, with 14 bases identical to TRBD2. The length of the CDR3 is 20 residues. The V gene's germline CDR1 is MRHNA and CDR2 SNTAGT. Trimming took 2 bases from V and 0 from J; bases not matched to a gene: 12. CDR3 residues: CASSDAPGLAGDSSSYEQYF. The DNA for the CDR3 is TGTGCCAGCAGTGACGCGCCGGGACTAGCGGGAGACTCCAGCTCCTACGAGCAGTACTTC.

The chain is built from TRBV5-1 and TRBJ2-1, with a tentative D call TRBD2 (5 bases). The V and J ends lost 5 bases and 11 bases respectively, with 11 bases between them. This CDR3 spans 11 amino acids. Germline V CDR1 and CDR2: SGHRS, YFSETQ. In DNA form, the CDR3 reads TGCGCCAGCAGTACGGGGTCGAAGCAGTTCTTC. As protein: CASSTGSKQFF.

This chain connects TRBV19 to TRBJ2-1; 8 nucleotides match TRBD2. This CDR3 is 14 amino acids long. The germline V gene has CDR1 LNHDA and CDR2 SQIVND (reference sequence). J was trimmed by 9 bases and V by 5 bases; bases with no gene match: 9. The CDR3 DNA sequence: TGTGCCAGTAGTGGGGGACTAGGTTTGGGTGAGCAGTTCTTC. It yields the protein CASSGGLGLGEQFF. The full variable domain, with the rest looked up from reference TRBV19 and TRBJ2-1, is DGGITQSPKYLFRKEGQNVTLSCEQNLNHDAMYWYRQDPGQGLRLIYYSQIVNDFQKGDIAEGYSVSREKKESFPLTVTSAQKNPTAFYLCASSGGLGLGEQFFGPGTRLTVL.

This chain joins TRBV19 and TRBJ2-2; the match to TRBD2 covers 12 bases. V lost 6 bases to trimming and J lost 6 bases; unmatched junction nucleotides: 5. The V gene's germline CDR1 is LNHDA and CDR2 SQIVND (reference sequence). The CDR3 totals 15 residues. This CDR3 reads CASRTSGRGSGELFF. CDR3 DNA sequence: TGTGCCAGTAGGACTAGCGGGAGAGGTTCCGGGGAGCTGTTTTTT. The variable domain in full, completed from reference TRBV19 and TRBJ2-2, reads DGGITQSPKYLFRKEGQNVTLSCEQNLNHDAMYWYRQDPGQGLRLIYYSQIVNDFQKGDIAEGYSVSREKKESFPLTVTSAQKNPTAFYLCASRTSGRGSGELFFGEGSRLTVL.

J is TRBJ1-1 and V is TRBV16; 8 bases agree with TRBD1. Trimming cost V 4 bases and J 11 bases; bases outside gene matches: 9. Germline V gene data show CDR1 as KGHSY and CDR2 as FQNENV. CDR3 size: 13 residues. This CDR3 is CASSRGGQGAAFF. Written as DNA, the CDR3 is TGTGCCAGCAGCCGAGGAGGGCAGGGGGCCGCTTTCTTT. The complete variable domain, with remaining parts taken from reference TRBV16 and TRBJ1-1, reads GEEVAQTPKHLVRGEGQKAKLYCAPIKGHSYVFWYQQVLKNEFKFLISFQNENVFDETGMPKERFSAKCLPNSPCSLEIQATKLEDSAVYFCASSRGGQGAAFFGQGTRLTVV.

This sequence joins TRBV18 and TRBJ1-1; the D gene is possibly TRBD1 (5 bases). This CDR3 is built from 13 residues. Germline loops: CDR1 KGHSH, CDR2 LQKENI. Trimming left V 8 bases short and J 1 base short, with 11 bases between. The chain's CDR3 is CASAPGQNTEAFF. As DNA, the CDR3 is TGTGCCAGCGCTCCCGGACAGAACACTGAAGCTTTCTTT. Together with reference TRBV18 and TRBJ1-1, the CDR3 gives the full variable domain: NAGVMQNPRHLVRRRGQEARLRCSPMKGHSHVYWYRQLPEEGLKFMVYLQKENIIDESGMPKERFSAEFPKEGPSILRIQQVVRGDSAAYFCASAPGQNTEAFFGQGTRLTVV.